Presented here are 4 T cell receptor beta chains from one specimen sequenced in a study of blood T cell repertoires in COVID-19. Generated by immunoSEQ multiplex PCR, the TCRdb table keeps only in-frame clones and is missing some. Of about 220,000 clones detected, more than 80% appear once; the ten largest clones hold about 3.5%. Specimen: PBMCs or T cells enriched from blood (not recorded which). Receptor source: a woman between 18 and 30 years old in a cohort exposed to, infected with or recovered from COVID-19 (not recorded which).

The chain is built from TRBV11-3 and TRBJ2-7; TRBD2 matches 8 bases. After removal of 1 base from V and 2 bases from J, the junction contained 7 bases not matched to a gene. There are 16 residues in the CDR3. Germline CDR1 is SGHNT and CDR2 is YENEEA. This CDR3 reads CASSLARTSKAYEQYF. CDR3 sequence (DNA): TGTGCCAGCAGCTTAGCCCGGACTAGCAAGGCCTACGAGCAGTACTTC.

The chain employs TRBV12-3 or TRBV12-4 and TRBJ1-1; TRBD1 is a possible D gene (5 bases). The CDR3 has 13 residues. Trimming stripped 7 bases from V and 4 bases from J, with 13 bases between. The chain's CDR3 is CASILRGFTEAFF. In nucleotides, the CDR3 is TGTGCCAGCATCTTAAGGGGTTTCACTGAAGCTTTCTTT.

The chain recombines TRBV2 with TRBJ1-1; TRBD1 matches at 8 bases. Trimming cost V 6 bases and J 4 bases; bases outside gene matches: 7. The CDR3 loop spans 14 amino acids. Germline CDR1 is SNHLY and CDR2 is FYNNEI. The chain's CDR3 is CASSVDRVGTEAFF. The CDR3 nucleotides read TGTGCCAGCAGCGTGGACAGGGTTGGCACTGAAGCTTTCTTT. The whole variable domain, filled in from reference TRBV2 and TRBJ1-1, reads EPEVTQTPSHQVTQMGQEVILRCVPISNHLYFYWYRQILGQKVEFLVSFYNNEISEKSEIFDDQFSVERPDGSNFTLKIRSTKLEDSAMYFCASSVDRVGTEAFFGQGTRLTVV.

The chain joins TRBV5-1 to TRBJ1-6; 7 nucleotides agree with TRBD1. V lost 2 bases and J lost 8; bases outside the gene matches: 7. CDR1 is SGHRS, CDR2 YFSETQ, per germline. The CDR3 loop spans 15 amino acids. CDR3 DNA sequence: TGCGCCAGCAGCTTAGAAGGCAGGGGGGATTCACCCCTCCACTTT. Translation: CASSLEGRGDSPLHF. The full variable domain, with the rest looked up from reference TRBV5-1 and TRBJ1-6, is KAGVTQTPRYLIKTRGQQVTLSCSPISGHRSVSWYQQTPGQGLQFLFEYFSETQRNKGNFPGRFSGRQFSNSRSEMNVSTLELGDSALYLCASSLEGRGDSPLHFGNGTRLTVT.